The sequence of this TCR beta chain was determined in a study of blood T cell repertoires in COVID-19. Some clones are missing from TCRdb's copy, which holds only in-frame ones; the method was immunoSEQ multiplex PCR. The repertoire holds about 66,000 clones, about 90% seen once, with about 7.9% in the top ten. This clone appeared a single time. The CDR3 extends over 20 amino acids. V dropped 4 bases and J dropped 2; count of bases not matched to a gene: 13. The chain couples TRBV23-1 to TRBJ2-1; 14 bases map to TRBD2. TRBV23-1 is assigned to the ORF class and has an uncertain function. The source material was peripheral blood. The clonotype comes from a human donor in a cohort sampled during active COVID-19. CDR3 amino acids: CASSLPGTSGSWPAYNEQFF. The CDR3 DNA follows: TGCGCCAGCAGTCTGCCAGGGACTAGCGGGAGTTGGCCTGCCTACAATGAGCAGTTCTTC.